Listed below are T cell receptor beta chains from one sample, sequenced in a study of CD8 T cells in ankylosing spondylitis. TCRdb used MiXCR to reprocess the 5' RACE reads, holding one entry per CDR3 protein. The sample lists a few hundred thousand distinct CDR3 sequences, approximately 20% occurring once. Sequencing was performed on blood, either unsorted or a sorted T cell fraction (not recorded which). Every receptor here comes from a male donor with ankylosing spondylitis. Both conserved end residues are part of each CDR3. D genes are given only for firm matches. The size of a clone is reported for some rows only, either as once, few or many, or as a class for expanded clones.

TGCAGTGCTATAACTAGCGGAGACAATGAGCAGTTCTTC CSAITSGDNEQFF . TRBJ2-1 TRBD2 TRBV20-1
TGTGCCAGCAGCCAGCTAGCGGACTACGAGCAGTACTTC CASSQLADYEQYF . TRBJ2-7 TRBD2 TRBV28
TGTGCCAGCAGTTCCCCGCCAGGTTCCTATTACGAGCAGTACTTC CASSSPPGSYYEQYF few TRBJ2-7 . TRBV27
TGTGCCAGCAGCTTAGTGGGACAGGGGTCTGTGACCCAGTACTTC CASSLVGQGSVTQYF . TRBJ2-5 TRBD1 TRBV7-2
TGTGCCAGCAGTGATCCAATCCCTAGCGGGAACTACGAGCAGTACTTC CASSDPIPSGNYEQYF many TRBJ2-7 TRBD2 TRBV28
TGTGCCAGCAGTGGATTCTACGAGCAGTACTTC CASSGFYEQYF few TRBJ2-7 . TRBV6-1
TGCGCCAGCAGCTTGGGGGGACTGGTGAACACTGAAGCTTTCTTT CASSLGGLVNTEAFF . TRBJ1-1 . TRBV5-1
TGCGCCAGCAGCTTGGAGGCAGTAGGAGAGACCCAGTACTTC CASSLEAVGETQYF . TRBJ2-5 . TRBV5-1
TGCGCCAGCAGCTGGGGTCCCGGGGGCCTCGGCTCCTACGAGCAGTACTTC CASSWGPGGLGSYEQYF few TRBJ2-7 . TRBV5-1
TGTGCCTGGAGTCGGGGAAGGTCCTACGAGCAGTACTTC CAWSRGRSYEQYF . TRBJ2-7 . TRBV30
TGTGCCAGCACCTGGGACTCGTCCTACAATGAGCAGTTCTTC CASTWDSSYNEQFF few TRBJ2-1 . TRBV6-1
TGTGCCTGGAGTGTAGCGGGAGTAGGGGTGACGCAGTATTTT CAWSVAGVGVTQYF few TRBJ2-3 TRBD2 TRBV30
TGTGCCAGCAGCTACCGACTAGCGGGACGCACCGGGGAGCTGTTTTTT CASSYRLAGRTGELFF few TRBJ2-2 TRBD2 TRBV7-6
TGCAGCGCCGGGGGGGGGCTCGGAAACACCATATATTTT CSAGGGLGNTIYF few TRBJ1-3 . TRBV29-1
TGTGCAAGTCGCTTAGAGGCCGTGGACTTTAACTCCGCTAGCACAGATACGCAGTATTTT CASRLEAVDFNSASTDTQYF . TRBJ2-3 . TRBV12-2
TGTGCCAGCAGTTTGGTCGACAGGGGAAACACCATATATTTT CASSLVDRGNTIYF . TRBJ1-3 . TRBV28
TGCGCCAGCAGCCCCACAAGCGGTGGAAATGAGCAGTTCTTC CASSPTSGGNEQFF many TRBJ2-1 . TRBV5-1
TGCAGTGCTAGAGCCCCCGGGACTAGCGCCGAGACCCAGTACTTC CSARAPGTSAETQYF . TRBJ2-5 TRBD2 TRBV20-1
TGTGCCAGCTCACCAGTGGGGGGCTTCGGCAATCAGCCCCAGCATTTT CASSPVGGFGNQPQHF few TRBJ1-5 . TRBV18
TGTGCCAGCAGCCCTTGGGGGCACCAGTTTGGGGAAAAACTGTTTTTT CASSPWGHQFGEKLFF . TRBJ1-4 . TRBV14
TGTGCCTGGAGTGTAAAGGGGACGAGCGAGCAGTACTTC CAWSVKGTSEQYF few TRBJ2-7 . TRBV30
TGCAGCGTCCCCCCCATCGGGAGCTCCTACAATGAGCAGTTCTTC CSVPPIGSSYNEQFF few TRBJ2-1 . TRBV29-1
TGCAGCGTTTCGGAGGGGCTGTTAGAGACCCAGTACTTC CSVSEGLLETQYF few TRBJ2-5 . TRBV29-1
TGTGCCAGCAGCGATAAGGGACTAGCGGAAAGCTCCTACGAGCAGTACTTC CASSDKGLAESSYEQYF . TRBJ2-7 TRBD2 TRBV6-1
TGCAGCGTTGTTGGTCCCTGGGGGACCCAGTACTTC CSVVGPWGTQYF few TRBJ2-5 . TRBV29-1
TGCAGCGTGGCGCCGGATGGGAACGAGCAGTACTTC CSVAPDGNEQYF . TRBJ2-7 . TRBV29-1
TGTGCCAGCAGCTTAGGACGGCAGGGTTCCTACAATGAGCAGTTCTTC CASSLGRQGSYNEQFF . TRBJ2-1 . TRBV7-2
TGCGCCAGCAGCCAAGAACTGGGGGCAAGGGGCGAGCAGTACTTC CASSQELGARGEQYF . TRBJ2-7 . TRBV4-1
TGCAGCGTTGAAGATCGGGCTCGCCCCCACGAGCAGTACTTC CSVEDRARPHEQYF . TRBJ2-7 . TRBV29-1
TGTGCCAGTAGTATGATAGACGGGAGGGCCGGCAATGAGCAGTTCTTC CASSMIDGRAGNEQFF . TRBJ2-1 TRBD2 TRBV19
TGTGCCAGCAGCAAACAGGGATACGAGCAGTACTTC CASSKQGYEQYF many TRBJ2-7 . TRBV7-2
TGCGCCAGCAGCCAAGATCAAGGCCCAGGGTGGGAGACCCAGTACTTC CASSQDQGPGWETQYF few TRBJ2-5 . TRBV4-1
TGTGCCAGCAGTCAGGGGGCTCGAGGGACAGATACGCAGTATTTT CASSQGARGTDTQYF few TRBJ2-3 TRBD1 TRBV6-2/TRBV6-3
TGCGCCAGCAGCGAAAAGGGGGCTCAGCCCCAGCATTTT CASSEKGAQPQHF once TRBJ1-5 TRBD1 TRBV5-1
TGTGCCAGCAGGCGGACAGGACAGGTCTATGGCTACACCTTC CASRRTGQVYGYTF few TRBJ1-2 TRBD1 TRBV27
TGTGCCAGCAGTGTTTCGGATAATTCACCCCTCCACTTT CASSVSDNSPLHF few TRBJ1-6 . TRBV2
TGTGCCAGCAGCGTTAGAGGGGGTGGGGGTTATAATTCACCCCTCCACTTT CASSVRGGGGYNSPLHF . TRBJ1-6 . TRBV11-2
TGTGCCAGCAGTTCGACAGGGGGCGGCCAGCCCCAGCATTTT CASSSTGGGQPQHF . TRBJ1-5 TRBD1 TRBV12-3/TRBV12-4
TGTGCCAGCAGTGAACAGGGAACTAATGAAAAACTGTTTTTT CASSEQGTNEKLFF . TRBJ1-4 . TRBV28
TGTGCCAGCAGCTCCCAAGGGACAGCCCAAGAGACCCAGTACTTC CASSSQGTAQETQYF . TRBJ2-5 TRBD1 TRBV7-2